Sequencing of this T cell receptor beta chain was carried out in a study of cytomegalovirus exposure and HLA in healthy donors. Broader study findings: Among TCR beta chains, those listed as cytomegalovirus-associated numbered some 170. Reported findings show TCR beta sequences accurately forecast HLA-A and HLA-B alleles in most subjects.

The V and J ends lost 3 bases and 11 bases respectively, with 18 bases between them. The germline CDR1 and CDR2 sequences are SGHRS and YFSETQ. This CDR3 has 14 amino acids. To note about this clone: Its antigen is not identified.

PCR employed 60 Vbeta and 13 Jbeta primers. Sequencing was performed with immunoSEQ multiplex PCR; in TCRdb, only in-frame clones are kept and a portion is missing. The sample lists some 120,000 clones, 77% occurring once. V usage is TRBV5-1 and J usage is TRBJ2-1; TRBD1 is a possible D gene (6 bases). What was sequenced was PBMCs. The source is a woman between 35 and 50 years old in good health and CMV-seropositive. In nucleotides, the CDR3 is TGCGCCAGCAGCTCCACAGGGTTCCCTCTTAAGCAGTTCTTC. Its translation is CASSSTGFPLKQFF.